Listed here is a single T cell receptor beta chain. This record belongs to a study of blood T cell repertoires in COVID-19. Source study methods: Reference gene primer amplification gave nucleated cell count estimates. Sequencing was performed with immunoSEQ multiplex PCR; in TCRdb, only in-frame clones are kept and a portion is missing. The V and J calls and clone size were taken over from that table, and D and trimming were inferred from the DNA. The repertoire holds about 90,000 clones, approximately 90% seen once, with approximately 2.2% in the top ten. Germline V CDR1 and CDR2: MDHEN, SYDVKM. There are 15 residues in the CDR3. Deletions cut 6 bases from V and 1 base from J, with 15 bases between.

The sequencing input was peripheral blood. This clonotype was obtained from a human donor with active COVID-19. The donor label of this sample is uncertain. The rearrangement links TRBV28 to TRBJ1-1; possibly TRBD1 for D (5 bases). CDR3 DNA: TGTGCCAGCAGCCCCCCGACAGACCAGAACACTGAAGCTTTCTTT. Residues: CASSPPTDQNTEAFF.